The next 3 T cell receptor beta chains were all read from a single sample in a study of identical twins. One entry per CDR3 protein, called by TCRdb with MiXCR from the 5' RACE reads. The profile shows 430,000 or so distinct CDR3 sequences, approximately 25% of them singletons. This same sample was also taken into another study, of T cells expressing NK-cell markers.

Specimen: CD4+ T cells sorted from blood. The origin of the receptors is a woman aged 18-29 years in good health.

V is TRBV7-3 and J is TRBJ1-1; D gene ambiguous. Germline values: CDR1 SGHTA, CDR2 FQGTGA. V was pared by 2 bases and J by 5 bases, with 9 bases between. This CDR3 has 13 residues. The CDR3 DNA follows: TGTGCCAGCAGCTTATATAGGGATACTGAAGCTTTCTTT. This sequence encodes CASSLYRDTEAFF.

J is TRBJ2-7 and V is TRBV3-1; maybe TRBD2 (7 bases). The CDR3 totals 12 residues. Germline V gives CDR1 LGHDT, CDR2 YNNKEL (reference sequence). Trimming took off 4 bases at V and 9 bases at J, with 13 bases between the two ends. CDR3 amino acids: CASSLGGRGQYF. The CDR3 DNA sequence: TGTGCCAGCAGCCTCGGGGGGCGCGGGCAGTACTTC.

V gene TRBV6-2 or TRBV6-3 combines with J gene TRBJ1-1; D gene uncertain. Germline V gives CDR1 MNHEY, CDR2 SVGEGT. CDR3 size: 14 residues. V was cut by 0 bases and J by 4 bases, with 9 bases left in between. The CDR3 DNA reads TGTGCCAGCAGTTACTCATCCGAAATCACTGAAGCTTTCTTT. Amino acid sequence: CASSYSSEITEAFF.